The clone carrying this T cell receptor (beta chain) was counted only a few times. Its antigen is as yet unknown. Amplification yielded TCR beta CDR3 regions, with RNA transcripts as the source. Researchers ran a first-round RT-PCR on the TCR CDR3 using the HTBI primer set. TCRdb ran MiXCR on the multiplex PCR reads and lists one entry per CDR3 protein. The table has over 300,000 distinct CDR3 sequences, around 13% seen once. This sample was taken from a study of T cells in Graves' hyperthyroidism and ophthalmopathy. Study-wide points: Ophthalmopathy was told apart from stable hyperthyroidism by a 13 V-J model.

Trimming shortened V by 5 bases and J by 8 bases, and 10 bases separated the two germline ends. The CDR3 loop spans 12 amino acids. Looked up from germline, CDR1 is SGHNT and CDR2 is YENEEA. Sequenced sample: blood. The sequence was obtained from a woman in her sixties with Graves' hyperthyroidism. This chain connects TRBV11-3 to TRBJ2-1; D remains ambiguous. This chain's CDR3 is CASSQRPDEQFF. As DNA, the CDR3 is TGTGCCAGCAGCCAAAGGCCCGATGAGCAGTTCTTC.